This entry concerns a single T cell receptor beta chain. Its specificity is unknown. The data belong to a study of T cell repertoires in cytomegalovirus infection. Study overall: Shared public TCR beta signatures pointed to both CMV infection and a matching HLA type.

The CDR3 spans 15 residues. V was shortened by 8 bases and J by 0 bases, with 14 bases between the two germline ends. Germline CDR1 and CDR2: MDHEN and SYDVKM. MiXCR was run by TCRdb on the reads, yielding one entry per CDR3 protein. Of roughly 250,000 distinct CDR3 sequences listed, approximately 24% are singletons. Broader study findings: CMV carriers with the relevant HLA were identified by cumulative public TCR beta family frequency. Predominance within the ex vivo response was attributable to HLA-C-restricted CMV-specific TCR beta clonotypes.

This rearrangement joins TRBV28 to TRBJ1-5; D may be TRBD1 (5 bases). Sequencing was done on a sample of CD8+ T cells from PBMCs. The origin of this receptor is a human donor in good health (CMV status not recorded). Some clones in this sample may be carry-over from other donors' samples. The CDR3 region is CASAQGLYSNQPQHF. The CDR3 region has the DNA TGTGCCAGCGCGCAGGGACTATATAGCAATCAGCCCCAGCATTTT. Looking up the rest from reference TRBV28 and TRBJ1-5 gives the full variable domain: DVKVTQSSRYLVKRTGEKVFLECVQDMDHENMFWYRQDPGLGLRLIYFSYDVKMKEKGDIPEGYSVSREKKERFSLILESASTNQTSMYLCASAQGLYSNQPQHFGDGTRLSIL.